Detailed here is one TCR beta chain. The antigen is unknown. Sequencing was performed with immunoSEQ multiplex PCR; in TCRdb, only in-frame clones are kept and a portion is missing. The data show tens of thousands of clones, with approximately 83% seen just once and around an eighth held by the top ten. Germline V CDR1 and CDR2: MNHEY, SMNVEV (reference sequence). The length of the CDR3 is 14 residues. The V and J ends lost 3 bases and 4 bases respectively, with 10 bases between them. This sample stems from a study of somatic mutations in cytotoxic T cells in rheumatoid arthritis. Findings of the study overall: Among patients with rheumatoid arthritis, but not healthy controls, CD8+ clonality increased with age. In about an eighth of the roughly 60 patients, the largest CD8+ clone exceeded 20% of CD8+ cells. Slight TRBV07 underrepresentation in rheumatoid arthritis patients went unadjusted for multiple comparisons.

Isolation of the CD4+ and CD8+ populations was accomplished via positive magnetic bead selection, with purity assessed by flow cytometry. This clonotype was obtained from an adult with rheumatoid arthritis. Sequencing was performed on CD8+ T cells sorted from blood. This chain joins TRBV27 and TRBJ1-5; the D is unclear. CDR3 amino acids: CASSFGQPNQPQHF. CDR3 in DNA: TGTGCCAGCAGTTTTGGGCAGCCGAATCAGCCCCAGCATTTT.